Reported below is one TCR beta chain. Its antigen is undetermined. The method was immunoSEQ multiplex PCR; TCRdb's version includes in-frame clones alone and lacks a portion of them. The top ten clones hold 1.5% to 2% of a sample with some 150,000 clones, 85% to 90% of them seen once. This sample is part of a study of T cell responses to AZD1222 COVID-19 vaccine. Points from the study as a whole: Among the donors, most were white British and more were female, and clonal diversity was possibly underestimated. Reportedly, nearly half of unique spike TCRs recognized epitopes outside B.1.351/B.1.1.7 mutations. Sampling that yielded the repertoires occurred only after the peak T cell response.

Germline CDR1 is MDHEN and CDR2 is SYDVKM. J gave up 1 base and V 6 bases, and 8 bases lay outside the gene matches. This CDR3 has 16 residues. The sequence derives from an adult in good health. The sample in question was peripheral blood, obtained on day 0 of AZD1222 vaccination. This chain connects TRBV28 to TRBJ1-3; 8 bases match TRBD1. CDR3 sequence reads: CASSGTGTGSGNTIYF. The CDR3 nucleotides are TGTGCCAGCAGCGGCACCGGGACAGGATCTGGAAACACCATATATTTT.